A selection of T cell receptor beta chains follows, all from one sample in a study of shared clonotypes between healthy human individuals. Here immunoSEQ multiplex PCR was the method, and the copy in TCRdb shows in-frame clones only, minus some. Among about 580,000 clones listed, about 98% were seen once. Sequences were obtained from naive CD8+ T cells sorted from blood. These receptors were taken from a man aged 30-40 years in good health. The CDR3 runs from the conserved cysteine through the conserved F or W. Fields, in order: J gene, clone size, CDR3 length, V gene, D gene, CDR3 DNA, CDR3 protein. The D gene is left open where the match is weak. Clone sizes are given selectively: once, few, many, or a class where the clone is expanded.

TRBJ2-3 | NA | 13 | TRBV27 | NA | TGTGCCAGCAGTTCAACGGCCTCGAGGACGCAGTATTTT | CASSSTASRTQYF
TRBJ2-2 | NA | 17 | TRBV25-1 | NA | TGTGCCAGCAGTGAATCTCTAGGGGTTTATGGCACCGGGGAGCTGTTTTTT | CASSESLGVYGTGELFF
TRBJ2-2 | NA | 16 | TRBV27 | TRBD1 | TGTGCCAGCAGTCGAGGGGGCAGACGCAGCACCGGGGAGCTGTTTTTT | CASSRGGRRSTGELFF
TRBJ1-2 | NA | 17 | TRBV7-9 | NA | TGTGCCAGCAGCTTTCACCCCGGGACAAGGGACTTATATGGCTACACCTTC | CASSFHPGTRDLYGYTF
TRBJ1-2 | NA | 14 | TRBV18 | NA | TGTGCCAGCTCACTAGGCGGATCTAACTATGGCTACACCTTC | CASSLGGSNYGYTF
TRBJ2-1 | NA | 12 | TRBV6-5 | NA | TGTGCCAGCAGCCCCGGGTACAATGAGCAGTTCTTC | CASSPGYNEQFF
TRBJ2-5 | NA | 16 | TRBV5-6 | TRBD1 | TGTGCCAGCAGCTTGGGCGGGACAGGGGTACGAGAGACCCAGTACTTC | CASSLGGTGVRETQYF
TRBJ2-3 | NA | 13 | TRBV29-1 | NA | TGCAGCGTGGAGCGGGCCAACACAGATACGCAGTATTTT | CSVERANTDTQYF
TRBJ2-1 | once | 13 | TRBV15 | TRBD1 | TGTGCCACCAGCTTCGACAGGGTCAATGAGCAGTTCTTC | CATSFDRVNEQFF
TRBJ2-6 | NA | 13 | TRBV29-1 | NA | TGCAGCGTTCTGAACTCTGGGGCCAACGTCCTGACTTTC | CSVLNSGANVLTF
TRBJ1-5 | once | 16 | TRBV6-4 | NA | TGTGCCAGCAGTGAGGCGAGGGGTTATAGCAATCAGCCCCAGCATTTT | CASSEARGYSNQPQHF
TRBJ2-7 | NA | 15 | TRBV5-4 | TRBD2 | TGTGCCAGCAGCTTAGGACTAGCGGGAGGTCGCGAGCAGTACTTC | CASSLGLAGGREQYF
TRBJ2-7 | NA | 15 | TRBV6-1 | NA | TGTGCCAGCAGCCAGCACAGAGACCCCTACTACGAGCAGTACTTC | CASSQHRDPYYEQYF
TRBJ2-7 | NA | 13 | TRBV19 | NA | TGTGCCAGTAGTGTCGTGAGCTCCTACGAGCAGTACTTC | CASSVVSSYEQYF
TRBJ2-7 | NA | 15 | TRBV7-9 | NA | TGTGCCAGCAGCTTATATCGTGGGGTCCAGTCCGAGCAGTACTTC | CASSLYRGVQSEQYF
TRBJ1-5 | once | 12 | TRBV7-9 | NA | TGTGCCAGCAGCATGCTTGGCCAGCCCCAGCATTTT | CASSMLGQPQHF
TRBJ1-5 | once | 13 | TRBV19 | NA | TGTGCCAGTAGTTGGGGCCCCAATCAGCCCCAGCATTTT | CASSWGPNQPQHF
TRBJ2-5 | NA | 14 | TRBV11-1 | TRBD1 | TGTGCCAGCAGCCCAAGACAGGGAGATGAGACCCAGTACTTC | CASSPRQGDETQYF
TRBJ1-5 | NA | 15 | TRBV7-9 | TRBD1 | TGTGCCAGCAGCCCCGGGACAGGGGTTAATCAGCCCCAGCATTTT | CASSPGTGVNQPQHF
TRBJ1-1 | NA | 13 | TRBV6-1 | NA | TGTGCCAGCAGGGGGGGACTTCGTTATGAAGCTTTCTTT | CASRGGLRYEAFF
TRBJ2-5 | NA | 15 | TRBV27 | TRBD2 | TGTGCCAGCAGTTTTGAGGGAGGGCTCCAAGAGACCCAGTACTTC | CASSFEGGLQETQYF
TRBJ1-5 | NA | 13 | TRBV5-6 | NA | TGTGCCAGCAGCCAGGCCGGCAATCAGCCCCAGCATTTT | CASSQAGNQPQHF
TRBJ1-1 | NA | 15 | TRBV10-3 | TRBD1 | TGTGCCATCAGTGAGTCGATACAGGGGAGCACTGAAGCTTTCTTT | CAISESIQGSTEAFF
TRBJ1-1 | NA | 14 | TRBV30 | NA | TGTGCCTGGAGTGTACGGGGCGGTAACACTGAAGCTTTCTTT | CAWSVRGGNTEAFF
TRBJ2-7 | NA | 14 | TRBV13 | NA | TGTGCCAGCAGCTTAGGTACGGCTGCCTACGAGCAGTACTTC | CASSLGTAAYEQYF
TRBJ2-1 | NA | 17 | TRBV19 | TRBD2 | TGTGCCAGTAGCCCGGGACTAGCGGACCTCTCCTACAATGAGCAGTTCTTC | CASSPGLADLSYNEQFF
TRBJ2-5 | NA | 15 | TRBV19 | NA | TGTGCCAGTACATATAGTGGAGGGAGCCAAGAGACCCAGTACTTC | CASTYSGGSQETQYF
TRBJ1-4 | NA | 14 | TRBV14 | NA | TGTGCCAGCAGCCAAGTGAGGCAGGGTGAAAAACTGTTTTTT | CASSQVRQGEKLFF
TRBJ1-5 | NA | 14 | TRBV5-5 | NA | TGTGCCAGCAGCTTGGGGTTCGGCAATCAGCCCCAGCATTTT | CASSLGFGNQPQHF
TRBJ2-7 | NA | 14 | TRBV14 | NA | TGTGCCAGCAGCCAAGAGTCCGTGTACCGCGAGCAGTACTTC | CASSQESVYREQYF
TRBJ1-5 | NA | 19 | TRBV15 | NA | TGTGCCACCAGCAGGAAGAGGGGAGTCACATTCAGTAGCAATCAGCCCCAGCATTTT | CATSRKRGVTFSSNQPQHF
TRBJ1-5 | NA | 16 | TRBV7-2 | NA | TGTGCCAGCAGCTATAGGGGGGGCAGGGATGATCAGCCCCAGCATTTT | CASSYRGGRDDQPQHF
TRBJ1-5 | NA | 21 | TRBV7-5 | NA | TGTGCCAGAAGCTCGCCATCAGTCGGGACAGCCGCCGTGGCTTTCAATCAGCCCCAGCATTTT | CARSSPSVGTAAVAFNQPQHF
TRBJ1-2 | NA | 10 | TRBV9 | NA | TGTGCCAGCAGCGGGCTGGGCTACACCTTC | CASSGLGYTF
TRBJ2-1 | NA | 12 | TRBV6-1 | NA | TGTGCCAGCAGTGATTTCTGGAATGAGCAGTTCTTC | CASSDFWNEQFF
TRBJ2-3 | NA | 19 | TRBV4-3 | TRBD2 | TGCGCCAGCAGCCAAGTTATTGGGGGACTACCAACTAGCACAGATACGCAGTATTTT | CASSQVIGGLPTSTDTQYF
TRBJ1-2 | NA | 13 | TRBV27 | NA | TGTGCCAGCAGTCTGGACAATGGCAATGGCTACACCTTC | CASSLDNGNGYTF
TRBJ2-7 | NA | 12 | TRBV10-2 | NA | TGCGCCAGCAGCCCAGGCTCCTACGAGCAGTACTTC | CASSPGSYEQYF
TRBJ2-7 | NA | 15 | TRBV7-9 | TRBD1 | TGTGCCAGCAGCCAAACGACAGGGGGGACCTACGAGCAGTACTTC | CASSQTTGGTYEQYF
TRBJ2-2 | once | 17 | TRBV27 | NA | TGTGCCAGCAGTTTATTCGCCACTGCCGGCTCTGCCGGGGAGCTGTTTTTT | CASSLFATAGSAGELFF
TRBJ2-1 | NA | 16 | TRBV7-6 | NA | TGTGCCAGCAGCTTAGGGGAAGCGGGCTACTACAATGAGCAGTTCTTC | CASSLGEAGYYNEQFF
TRBJ2-1 | NA | 16 | TRBV9 | NA | TGTGCCAGCAGCCTCCGGGGCGAGGGAGAAGTAAATGAGCAGTTCTTC | CASSLRGEGEVNEQFF
TRBJ1-1 | NA | 14 | TRBV27 | TRBD1 | TGTGCCAGCAGTCTACAGACAGGGGGCACTGAAGCTTTCTTT | CASSLQTGGTEAFF
TRBJ2-5 | NA | 12 | TRBV11-2 | NA | TGTGCCAGCACCAGGGGGGGAGAGACCCAGTACTTC | CASTRGGETQYF
TRBJ2-7 | NA | 13 | TRBV7-2 | TRBD1 | TGTGCCAGCAGCTTAACAGGGGCCTACGAGCAGTACTTC | CASSLTGAYEQYF
TRBJ2-2 | NA | 16 | TRBV5-8 | NA | TGTGCCAGCAGGTCGCTGGAGAGGGATTACACCGGGGAGCTGTTTTTT | CASRSLERDYTGELFF
TRBJ2-7 | once | 15 | TRBV4-1 | TRBD2 | TGCGCCAGCAGCCAAGGACTAGCGGGTGGTTACGAGCAGTACTTC | CASSQGLAGGYEQYF
TRBJ2-3 | NA | 17 | TRBV7-9 | NA | TGTGCCAGCAGCTTAAGGGTGGGGGCTCCGAGGGACGGTACGCAGTATTTT | CASSLRVGAPRDGTQYF
TRBJ1-5 | once | 15 | TRBV9 | NA | TGTGCCAGCAGCGTAAGCCAGGGGATTAATCAGCCCCAGCATTTT | CASSVSQGINQPQHF
TRBJ1-5 | NA | 14 | TRBV9 | NA | TGTGCCAGCAGCGCGGGGGGAGGAAATCAGCCCCAGCATTTT | CASSAGGGNQPQHF
TRBJ1-5 | NA | 14 | TRBV2 | NA | TGTGCCAGCAGTGGTGGAGACTCAAATCAGCCCCAGCATTTT | CASSGGDSNQPQHF
TRBJ2-3 | NA | 16 | TRBV9 | NA | TGTGCCAGCAGCGCCACCGGCCGGGACGGCACAGATACGCAGTATTTT | CASSATGRDGTDTQYF
TRBJ1-5 | NA | 18 | TRBV6-4 | NA | TGTGCCAGCAGTGACTCGGGTGGGGTAAAGGTTCGCAATCAGCCCCAGCATTTT | CASSDSGGVKVRNQPQHF
TRBJ1-1 | NA | 14 | TRBV7-9 | NA | TGTGCCAGCAGCGACTATTCCGATGGGACCCAAGCTTTCTTT | CASSDYSDGTQAFF